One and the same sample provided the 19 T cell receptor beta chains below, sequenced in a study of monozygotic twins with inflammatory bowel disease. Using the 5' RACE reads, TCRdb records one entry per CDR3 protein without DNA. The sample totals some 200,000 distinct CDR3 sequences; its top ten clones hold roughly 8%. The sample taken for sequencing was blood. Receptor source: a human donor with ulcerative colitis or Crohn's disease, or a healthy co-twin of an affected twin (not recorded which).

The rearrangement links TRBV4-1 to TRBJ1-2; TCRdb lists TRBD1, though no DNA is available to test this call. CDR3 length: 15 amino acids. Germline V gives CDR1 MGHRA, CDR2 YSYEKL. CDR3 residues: CASSQQGALDYGYTF.

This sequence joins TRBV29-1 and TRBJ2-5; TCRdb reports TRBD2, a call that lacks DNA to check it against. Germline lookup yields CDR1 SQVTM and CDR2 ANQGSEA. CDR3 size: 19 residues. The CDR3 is CSVRPVGYHETSGRETQYF.

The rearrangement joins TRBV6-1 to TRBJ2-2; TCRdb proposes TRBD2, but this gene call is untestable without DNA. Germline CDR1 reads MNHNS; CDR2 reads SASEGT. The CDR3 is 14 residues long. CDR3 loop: CASRLAVGTGELFF.

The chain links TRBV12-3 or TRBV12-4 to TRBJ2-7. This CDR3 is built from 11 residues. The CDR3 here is CASRGNYEQYF.

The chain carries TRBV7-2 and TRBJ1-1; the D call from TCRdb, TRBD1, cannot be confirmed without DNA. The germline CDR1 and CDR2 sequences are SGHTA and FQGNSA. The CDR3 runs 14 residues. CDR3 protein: CASRPGASRTEAFF.

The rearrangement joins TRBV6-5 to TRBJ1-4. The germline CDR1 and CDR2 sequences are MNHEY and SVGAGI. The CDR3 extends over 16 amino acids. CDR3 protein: CASSLGSRSTNEKLFF.

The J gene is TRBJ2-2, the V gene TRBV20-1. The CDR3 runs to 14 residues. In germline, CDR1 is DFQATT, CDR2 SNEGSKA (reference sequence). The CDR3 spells CSARTSANTGELFF.

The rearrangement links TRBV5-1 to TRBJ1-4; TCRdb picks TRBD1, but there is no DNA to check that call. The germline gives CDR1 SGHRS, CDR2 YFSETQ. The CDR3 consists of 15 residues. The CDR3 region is CASSLDQGKNEKLFF.

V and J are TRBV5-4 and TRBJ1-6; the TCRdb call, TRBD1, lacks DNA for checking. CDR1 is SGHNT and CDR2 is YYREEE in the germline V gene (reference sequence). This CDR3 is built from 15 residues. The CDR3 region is CASSGGTLKDSPLHF.

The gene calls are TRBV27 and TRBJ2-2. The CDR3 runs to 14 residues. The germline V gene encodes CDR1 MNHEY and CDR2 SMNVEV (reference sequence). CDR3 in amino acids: CASIQHANTGELFF.

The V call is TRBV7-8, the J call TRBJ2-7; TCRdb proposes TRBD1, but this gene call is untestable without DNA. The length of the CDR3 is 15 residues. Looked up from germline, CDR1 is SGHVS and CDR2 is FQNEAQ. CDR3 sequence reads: CASSFVSGGLREQYF.

The CDR3 sequence is CASSPRGSGAYGYTF. This sequence joins TRBV7-2 and TRBJ1-2; with no DNA, the TCRdb D assignment of TRBD1 cannot be verified. This CDR3 contains 15 residues. Per the germline V gene, CDR1 is SGHTA and CDR2 is FQGNSA.

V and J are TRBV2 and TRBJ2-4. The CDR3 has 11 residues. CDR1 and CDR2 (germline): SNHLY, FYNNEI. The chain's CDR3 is CASNSENIQYF.

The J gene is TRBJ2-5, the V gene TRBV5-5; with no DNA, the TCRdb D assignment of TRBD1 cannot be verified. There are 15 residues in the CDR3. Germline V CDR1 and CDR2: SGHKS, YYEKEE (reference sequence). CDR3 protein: CASIRAADLQETQYF.

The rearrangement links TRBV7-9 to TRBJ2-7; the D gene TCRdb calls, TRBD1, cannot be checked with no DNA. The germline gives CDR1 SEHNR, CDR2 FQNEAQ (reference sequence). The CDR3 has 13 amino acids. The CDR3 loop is CASSWGQGGEQYF. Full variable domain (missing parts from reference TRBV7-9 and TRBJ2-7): DTGVSQNPRHKITKRGQNVTFRCDPISEHNRLYWYRQTLGQGPEFLTYFQNEAQLEKSRLLSDRFSAERPKGSFSTLEIQRTEQGDSAMYLCASSWGQGGEQYFGPGTRLTVT.

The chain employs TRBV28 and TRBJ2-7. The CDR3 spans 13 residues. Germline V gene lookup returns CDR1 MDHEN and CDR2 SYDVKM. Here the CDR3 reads CASSLQLLYEQYF.

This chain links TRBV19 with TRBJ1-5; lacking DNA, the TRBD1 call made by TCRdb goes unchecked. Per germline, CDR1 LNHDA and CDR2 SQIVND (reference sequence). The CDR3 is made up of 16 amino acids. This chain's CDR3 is CASSRSGTGYNQPQHF.

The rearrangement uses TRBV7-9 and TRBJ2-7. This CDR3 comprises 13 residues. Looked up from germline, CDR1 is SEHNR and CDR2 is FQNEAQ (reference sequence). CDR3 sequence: CASSSTETYEQYF.

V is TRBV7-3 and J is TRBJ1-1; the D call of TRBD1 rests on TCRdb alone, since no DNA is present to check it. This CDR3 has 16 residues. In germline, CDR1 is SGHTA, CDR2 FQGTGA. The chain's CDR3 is CASSSLGTGPGTEAFF.